This TCR beta chain was observed in a study of Graves' ophthalmopathy and Graves' hyperthyroidism. Regarding this clonotype: What it recognizes is unknown.

TCR beta CDR3 regions were amplified from RNA transcripts. Scientists carried out first-round RT-PCR using HTBI primers and then a second-round multiplex PCR. Each CDR3 protein is one row after TCRdb ran MiXCR on the multiplex PCR reads. This table has roughly 1.1 million distinct CDR3 sequences, about 38% appearing once. V was shortened by 6 bases and J by 1 base, with 19 bases between the two germline ends. The V gene's germline CDR1 is DFQATT and CDR2 SNEGSKA (reference sequence). This CDR3 contains 15 residues. General study results and limits: Stable hyperthyroidism and ophthalmopathy were told apart by a 13-signature model, which achieved about 90% sensitivity and around 77% specificity.

The source of this sequence is an adult man with Graves' hyperthyroidism. The sequencing sample was made of peripheral blood or thyroid tissue (not recorded which). This chain connects TRBV20-1 to TRBJ2-7; D gene uncertain. As DNA, the CDR3 is TGCAGTGCGCCTCATTCCATCGGGTCGTCCTACGAGCAGTACTTC. This translates into CSAPHSIGSSYEQYF.